This is a list of T cell receptor beta chains from one sample in a study of blood T cell repertoires in COVID-19. Measured with immunoSEQ multiplex PCR; TCRdb has only the in-frame clones, and not every one. In the table there are a few hundred thousand clones, 88% of which are singletons. The material sequenced was PBMCs or T cells enriched from blood (not recorded which). The receptors here all came from a woman aged 55-69 years who had recovered from COVID-19. The CDR3 runs from the conserved cysteine through the conserved F or W. The D gene is left open where the match is weak. Clone size is given for some rows only: seen once, a few or many times, or a class if the clone is expanded.

TRBD2 TRBJ2-5 TRBV10-3 . CAISAWLAGQETQYF TGTGCCATCAGCGCCTGGCTAGCGGGGCAAGAGACCCAGTACTTC
. TRBJ1-6 TRBV11-2 . CASSLHTGIGNSPLHF TGTGCCAGCAGCTTACACACAGGGATTGGGAATTCACCCCTCCACTTT
. TRBJ2-1 TRBV12-5 . CASGNRDIDYDEQFF TGTGCTAGTGGAAACCGGGACATAGACTACGATGAGCAGTTCTTC
TRBD1 TRBJ1-5 TRBV10-3 . CAISDGDRAQHF TGTGCCATCAGTGATGGGGACAGGGCCCAGCATTTT
TRBD2 TRBJ2-3 TRBV5-1 . CASGGTSGSTDTQYF TGCGCCAGCGGAGGGACTAGCGGGAGCACAGATACGCAGTATTTT
TRBD1 TRBJ2-3 TRBV27 . CASSFSGTGASTDTQYF TGTGCCAGCAGTTTTTCCGGGACAGGGGCTAGCACAGATACGCAGTATTTT
TRBD1 TRBJ1-2 TRBV5-1 . CASRSGTGTIYGYTF TGCGCCAGCAGATCCGGGACAGGGACGATCTATGGCTACACCTTC
. TRBJ1-2 TRBV4-1 . CASSQAAGDYGYTF TGCGCCAGCAGCCAAGCGGCGGGGGACTATGGCTACACCTTC
TRBD1 TRBJ2-2 TRBV24-1 . CATRGHGQATGELFF TGTGCCACCAGAGGCCACGGACAGGCGACCGGGGAGCTGTTTTTT
TRBD1 TRBJ1-1 TRBV29-1 . CSVESDRDRTEAFF TGCAGCGTTGAGAGTGACAGGGATAGAACTGAAGCTTTCTTT
TRBD2 TRBJ2-2 TRBV19 few CASSGLVTGELFF TGTGCCAGTAGTGGACTAGTCACCGGGGAGCTGTTTTTT
. TRBJ1-1 TRBV3-1/TRBV3-2 . CASSPRERASRAFF TGTGCCAGCAGCCCGCGTGAAAGGGCTAGCCGGGCTTTCTTT
. TRBJ2-2 TRBV4-1 once CASSQDEGRRRLPSTGELFF TGCGCCAGCAGCCAAGACGAGGGTAGGCGAAGACTACCGAGTACCGGGGAGCTGTTTTTT
. TRBJ2-5 TRBV21-1 . CASGLPAGQETQYF TGTGCCAGCGGCCTTCCGGCGGGTCAAGAGACCCAGTACTTC
. TRBJ1-1 TRBV5-5 . CASSSHREAFF TGTGCCAGCAGCTCACACAGGGAAGCTTTCTTT
. TRBJ2-3 TRBV13 few CASSSPQHTDTQYF TGTGCCAGCAGCTCCCCACAGCACACAGATACGCAGTATTTT
. TRBJ2-3 TRBV29-1 . CSVVWGRGPTDTQYF TGCAGCGTTGTGTGGGGTAGGGGCCCCACAGATACGCAGTATTTT
TRBD1 TRBJ1-5 TRBV5-5 . CASSEGQVANQPQHF TGTGCCAGCAGCGAGGGACAGGTCGCGAATCAGCCCCAGCATTTT
. TRBJ1-4 TRBV5-1 . CASSLGTGGALEEKLFF TGCGCCAGCAGCTTGGGGACCGGGGGAGCTTTGGAGGAAAAACTGTTTTTT
TRBD1 TRBJ2-6 TRBV27 . CASRPGQGLSGANVLTF TGTGCCAGCAGGCCGGGACAGGGCCTCTCTGGGGCCAACGTCCTGACTTTC
. TRBJ1-1 TRBV4-1 . CASSQDSAQITKTTEAFF TGCGCCAGCAGCCAAGATTCGGCGCAGATCACTAAAACCACTGAAGCTTTCTTT
. TRBJ2-3 TRBV24-1 . CATSDPRSGLRTDTQYF TGTGCCACCAGTGATCCAAGGTCAGGGTTACGCACAGATACGCAGTATTTT
. TRBJ1-2 TRBV6-6 . CASSRGLINYGYTF TGTGCCAGCAGCCGTGGACTCATTAACTATGGCTACACCTTC
. TRBJ1-1 TRBV19 . CASSQTANTEAFF TGTGCCAGTAGTCAGACAGCGAACACTGAAGCTTTCTTT
TRBD2 TRBJ2-1 TRBV28 few CASSSYGPAGGSLNEQFF TGTGCCAGCAGTTCCTATGGACCAGCGGGGGGATCTCTCAATGAGCAGTTCTTC
. TRBJ1-5 TRBV24-1 . CATSSTGINQPQHF TGTGCCACCAGTTCTACAGGTATCAATCAGCCCCAGCATTTT
. TRBJ1-1 TRBV10-1 once CASSGGHSRSEAFF TGCGCCAGCAGTGGGGGACATTCACGCTCTGAAGCTTTCTTT
TRBD1 TRBJ1-2 TRBV19 . CASTRRDRSNYGYTF TGTGCCAGTACTCGCCGGGACAGGTCTAACTATGGCTACACCTTC
. TRBJ1-2 TRBV28 . CASSSSQGGYTF TGTGCCAGCAGTTCCTCACAGGGCGGCTACACCTTC
TRBD1 TRBJ2-2 TRBV2 . CASTEGPGGTGELFF TGTGCCAGCACCGAGGGTCCAGGGGGCACCGGGGAGCTGTTTTTT
. TRBJ1-4 TRBV6-6 . CASSPGSKLFF TGTGCCAGCAGCCCGGGGTCGAAACTGTTTTTT
. TRBJ2-5 TRBV9 . CASSDGTQETQYF TGTGCCAGCAGCGACGGGACACAAGAGACCCAGTACTTC
. TRBJ1-6 TRBV2 few CASSLQGNNSPLHF TGTGCCAGCAGTTTACAGGGAAATAATTCACCCCTCCACTTT
TRBD2 TRBJ2-1 TRBV7-2 . CASSFASSGVYEQFF TGTGCCAGCAGCTTCGCGTCTAGCGGTGTTTATGAGCAGTTCTTC
. TRBJ1-1 TRBV5-4 . CASSLARQANTEAFF TGTGCCAGCAGCTTGGCCCGGCAGGCGAACACTGAAGCTTTCTTT
. TRBJ2-6 TRBV14 . CASSQVPQVAGANVLTF TGTGCCAGCAGCCAAGTCCCTCAGGTGGCTGGGGCCAACGTCCTGACTTTC
TRBD2 TRBJ2-5 TRBV5-1 . CASSTGGTPQTQYF TGCGCCAGCAGCACGGGGGGGACTCCCCAGACCCAGTACTTC
TRBD1 TRBJ1-5 TRBV10-1 . CASSETGQGRSQPQHF TGCGCCAGCAGTGAGACAGGACAGGGGCGAAGTCAGCCCCAGCATTTT
. TRBJ2-3 TRBV2 . CASGDSAQYF TGTGCCAGCGGCGACAGTGCACAGTATTTT
. TRBJ2-1 TRBV7-9 . CASRGGKRGSEQFF TGTGCCAGCAGGGGGGGCAAGCGGGGAAGTGAGCAGTTCTTC
TRBD1 TRBJ2-7 TRBV2 . CASRTGGYEQYF TGTGCCAGCAGGACAGGGGGCTACGAGCAGTACTTC
TRBD1 TRBJ2-2 TRBV5-8 . CASSLRTGTGELFF TGTGCCAGCAGCCTCAGGACAGGCACCGGGGAGCTGTTTTTT
. TRBJ2-3 TRBV5-8 . CASSVGTSSDTQYF TGTGCCAGCAGCGTAGGGACTTCTTCAGATACGCAGTATTTT